The present T cell receptor (beta chain) was sequenced within a study of monozygotic twins with cystic fibrosis. V was pared by 0 bases and J by 0 bases, with 8 bases between. The CDR3 contains 15 residues. Germline values: CDR1 SGHNT, CDR2 YENEEA. Produced via immunoSEQ multiplex PCR; TCRdb's table is partial and in-frame only. This sample has some 33,000 clones, with 85% to 95% found just once. Material for sequencing was blood. V is TRBV11-3 and J is TRBJ1-1; D might be TRBD1 (5 bases). The sequence derives from a boy between 2 and 10 years old with cystic fibrosis. The CDR3 DNA sequence: TGTGCCAGCAGCTTAGAGTGGGACCTGAACACTGAAGCTTTCTTT. Residues: CASSLEWDLNTEAFF.